This T cell receptor (beta chain) comes out of a study of blood T cell repertoires in COVID-19. As for the study in general: Acute and convalescent COVID-19 samples came from the United States, Italy and Spain.

In the source study's methods: Amplification of reference gene primers provided the estimated nucleated cell counts. The data were produced by immunoSEQ multiplex PCR, yet TCRdb's version contains in-frame clones alone and is incomplete. V and J calls and clone size are copied from that table; D and trimming were computed from the DNA. The repertoire has around 360,000 clones, roughly 90% of them found once; the top ten carry approximately 3%. The CDR3 is 13 residues long. This TCR was recovered from a young woman who had recovered from COVID-19. The sequenced sample was PBMCs or T cells enriched from blood (not recorded which). This sequence joins TRBV21-1 and TRBJ2-1; TRBD2, the D gene given by the table, was not confirmed from the DNA. TRBV21-1 is termed a pseudogene. As DNA, the CDR3 is TGTGCCAGCAGCAGGGGGACTGCGTTAGAGCAGTTCTTC. This codes for CASSRGTALEQFF.